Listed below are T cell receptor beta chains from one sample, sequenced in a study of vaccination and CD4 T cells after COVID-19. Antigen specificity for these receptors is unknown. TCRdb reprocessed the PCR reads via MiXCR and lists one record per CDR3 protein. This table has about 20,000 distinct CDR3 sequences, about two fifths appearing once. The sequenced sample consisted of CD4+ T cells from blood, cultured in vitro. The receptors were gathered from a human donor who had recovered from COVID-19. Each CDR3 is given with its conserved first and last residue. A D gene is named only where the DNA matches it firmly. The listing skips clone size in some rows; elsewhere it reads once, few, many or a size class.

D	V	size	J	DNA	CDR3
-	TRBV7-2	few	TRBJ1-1	TGTGCCAGCAGCTTAGCGTCCTCAGCTACTGGAGCTTTCTTT	CASSLASSATGAFF
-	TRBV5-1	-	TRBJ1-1	TGCGCCAGCAGCTTACGAGACACGAACACTGAAGCTTTCTTT	CASSLRDTNTEAFF
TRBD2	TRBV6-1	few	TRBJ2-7	TGTGCCACAGCTATGGCGGGGGGCACCTACGAGCAGTACTTC	CATAMAGGTYEQYF
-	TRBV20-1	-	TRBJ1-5	TGCAGTGCTAAACAGGGAGGCGGCCAGCCCCAGCATTTT	CSAKQGGGQPQHF
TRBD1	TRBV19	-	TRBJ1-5	TGTGCCAGTAGTATGGGGACAGGACATAGCAATCAGCCCCAGCATTTT	CASSMGTGHSNQPQHF
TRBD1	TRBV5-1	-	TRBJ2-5	TGCGCCAGCAGCGGAAATACAGGGGGTCAAGAGACCCAGTACTTC	CASSGNTGGQETQYF
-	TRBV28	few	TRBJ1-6	TGTGCCACCCGGGGCGGCATCTATAATTCACCCCTCCACTTT	CATRGGIYNSPLHF
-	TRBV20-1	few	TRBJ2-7	TGCAGTGCTATCCGTGCAGGGGGGAGTTACTACGAGCAGTACTTC	CSAIRAGGSYYEQYF
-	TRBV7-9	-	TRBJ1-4	TGTGCCAGCAGCTTAGATGGGGCAGGTTGGGAAAAACTGTTTTTT	CASSLDGAGWEKLFF
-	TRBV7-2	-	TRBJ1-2	TGTGCCAGCAGCTTAGACGGGGGCGGCTATGGCTACACCTTC	CASSLDGGGYGYTF
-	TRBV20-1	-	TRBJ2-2	TGCAGTGCTGCGACTAGTTACACCGGGGAGCTGTTTTTT	CSAATSYTGELFF
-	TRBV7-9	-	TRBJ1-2	TGTGCCAGCAGCTTGTCAGACTATGGCTACACCTTC	CASSLSDYGYTF
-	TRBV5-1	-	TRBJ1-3	TGCGCCAGCAGCTTACAGGGTAATGGAAACACCATATATTTT	CASSLQGNGNTIYF
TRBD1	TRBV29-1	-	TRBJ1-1	TGCAGCCATAGAGGGGGATACAGGGGCGATACTGAAGCTTTCTTT	CSHRGGYRGDTEAFF
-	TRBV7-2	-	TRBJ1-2	TGTGCCAGCAGCTTAGGCAGGGGATCTTATGGCTACACCTTC	CASSLGRGSYGYTF
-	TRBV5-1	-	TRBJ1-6	TGCGCCAGCAGCTTAGCGCAGGGTAATTCACCCCTCCACTTT	CASSLAQGNSPLHF
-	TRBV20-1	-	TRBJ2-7	TGCAGTGCTAGGGGGGACGGACCCTACGAGCAGTACTTC	CSARGDGPYEQYF
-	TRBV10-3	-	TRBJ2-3	TGTGCCATCAGTGAATCGGGTTCCCGGCCGGATACGCAGTATTTT	CAISESGSRPDTQYF
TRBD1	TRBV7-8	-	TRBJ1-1	TGTGCCAGCAGCTTAGCGAGGATCCAGGGACAGTCTAACACTGAAGCTTTCTTT	CASSLARIQGQSNTEAFF
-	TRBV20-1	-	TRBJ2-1	TGCAGTGCTAGGCCGTGGAGGTCCTACAATGAGCAGTTCTTC	CSARPWRSYNEQFF
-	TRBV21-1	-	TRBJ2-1	TGTGCCAGCACCAACGAATCAGGGGTCGGTGAGCAGTTCTTC	CASTNESGVGEQFF
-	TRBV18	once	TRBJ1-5	TGTGCCAGCTCACCACCAATTGGCAGCAATCAGCCCCAGCATTTT	CASSPPIGSNQPQHF
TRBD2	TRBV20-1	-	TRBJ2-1	TGCAGTGCTACGGGACTAGCGGCACTCTCCTACAATGAGCAGTTCTTC	CSATGLAALSYNEQFF
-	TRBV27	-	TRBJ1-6	TGTGCCAGCAAGTTCACTAATTCACCCCTCCACTTT	CASKFTNSPLHF
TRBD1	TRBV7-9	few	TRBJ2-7	TGTGCCAGCAGCAGAATGACAGGGCCCTCCTACGAGCAGTACTTC	CASSRMTGPSYEQYF
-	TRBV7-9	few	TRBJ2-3	TGTGCCAGCAGCTTAAACCGGGGAATTAGCACAGATACGCAGTATTTT	CASSLNRGISTDTQYF
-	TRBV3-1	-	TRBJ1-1	TGTGCCAGCAGCCAATTTACCGGCTGGATCCAGGGAATTGGGCCTGAAGCTTTCTTT	CASSQFTGWIQGIGPEAFF
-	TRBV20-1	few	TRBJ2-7	TGCAGTGCTAGATCTACCAGTAAGCAGTACTTC	CSARSTSKQYF
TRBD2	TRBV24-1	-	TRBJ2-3	TGTGCCACCAGTGATTTGGCTAGCGGGGGGGCAGATACGCAGTATTTT	CATSDLASGGADTQYF
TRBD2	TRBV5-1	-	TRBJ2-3	TGCGCCAGCAGCGATGGGGGGGGCACAGATACGCAGTATTTT	CASSDGGGTDTQYF
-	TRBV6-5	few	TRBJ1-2	TGTGCCAGCAGTTACGGTGGAGGGACCAACTATGGCTACACCTTC	CASSYGGGTNYGYTF
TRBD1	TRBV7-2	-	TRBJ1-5	TGTGCCAGCAACATAGACAGGGGGGATAATCAGCCCCAGCATTTT	CASNIDRGDNQPQHF
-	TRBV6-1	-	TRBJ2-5	TGTGCCAGCAGTGAAGCTGCAGGACCGGCCGGGACCCAGTACTTC	CASSEAAGPAGTQYF
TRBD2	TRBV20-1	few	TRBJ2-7	TGCAGTGCTAGGCCTAGCGGGGGGCCCTCCTACGAGCAGTACTTC	CSARPSGGPSYEQYF
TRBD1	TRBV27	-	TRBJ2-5	TGTGCCAGCAGTTTAGGGACAGGGTTTCCGGAGACCCAGTACTTC	CASSLGTGFPETQYF
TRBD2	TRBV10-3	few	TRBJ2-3	TGTGCCATCAGTGACATGTCGGGGGGTGGAACAGATACGCAGTATTTT	CAISDMSGGGTDTQYF
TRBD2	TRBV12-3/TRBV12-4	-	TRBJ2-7	TGTGCCAGCAGGACTAGCGGGAGGTCGTCCGAGCAGTACTTC	CASRTSGRSSEQYF
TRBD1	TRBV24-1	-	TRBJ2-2	TGTGCCACCAGTGATCGACAGGGGGCGGACACCGGGGAGCTGTTTTTT	CATSDRQGADTGELFF
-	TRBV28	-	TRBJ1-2	TGTGCCAGCAGGGGCCAGGCGGTCTATGGCTACACCTTC	CASRGQAVYGYTF
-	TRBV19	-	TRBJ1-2	TGTGCCAGTAGTATAGGATCTGGGGCCGGCTATGGCTACACCTTC	CASSIGSGAGYGYTF
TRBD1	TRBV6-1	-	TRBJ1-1	TGTGCCAGCAGTGAAGCCGAGGGGACAGTAGCTCGAGCTTTCTTT	CASSEAEGTVARAFF